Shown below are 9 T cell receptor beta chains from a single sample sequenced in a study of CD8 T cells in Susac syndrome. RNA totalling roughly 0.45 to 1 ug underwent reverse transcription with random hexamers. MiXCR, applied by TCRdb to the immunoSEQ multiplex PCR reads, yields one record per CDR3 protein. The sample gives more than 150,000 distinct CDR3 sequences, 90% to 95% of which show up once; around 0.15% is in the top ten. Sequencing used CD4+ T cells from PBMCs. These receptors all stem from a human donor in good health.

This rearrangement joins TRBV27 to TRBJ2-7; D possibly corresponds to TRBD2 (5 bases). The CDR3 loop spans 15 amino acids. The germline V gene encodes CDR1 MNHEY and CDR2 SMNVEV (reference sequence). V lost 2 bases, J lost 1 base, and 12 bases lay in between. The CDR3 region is CASSLRAEVSYEQYF. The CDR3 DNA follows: TGTGCCAGCAGTTTAAGAGCGGAAGTATCCTACGAGCAGTACTTC.

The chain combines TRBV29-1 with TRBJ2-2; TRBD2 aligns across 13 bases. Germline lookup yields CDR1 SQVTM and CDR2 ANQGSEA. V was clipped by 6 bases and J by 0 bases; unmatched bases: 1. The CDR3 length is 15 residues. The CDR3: CSVGLAGTNTGELFF. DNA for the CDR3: TGCAGCGTGGGACTAGCGGGGACGAACACCGGGGAGCTGTTTTTT.

The CDR3 is CASSPGALYEQYF. For the CDR3, the DNA is TGTGCCAGCAGCCCCGGGGCCCTCTACGAGCAGTACTTC. The V call is TRBV3-1, the J call TRBJ2-7; D is tentatively TRBD1 or TRBD2 (5 bases each). The CDR3 is 13 amino acids. V lost 4 bases and J 3 bases, leaving 10 bases between the germline ends. CDR1 and CDR2 from the germline V gene are LGHDT and YNNKEL (reference sequence).

Here the CDR3 DNA reads TGTGCCAGCAGCTTAGTTCCAGTTGAAGATGAGCAGTTCTTC. This gives the protein CASSLVPVEDEQFF. The chain joins TRBV7-8 to TRBJ2-1; D remains ambiguous. In germline, CDR1 is SGHVS, CDR2 FQNEAQ. This CDR3 comprises 14 residues. The ends were cut back, 1 base at V and 8 bases at J, with 12 bases in the middle.

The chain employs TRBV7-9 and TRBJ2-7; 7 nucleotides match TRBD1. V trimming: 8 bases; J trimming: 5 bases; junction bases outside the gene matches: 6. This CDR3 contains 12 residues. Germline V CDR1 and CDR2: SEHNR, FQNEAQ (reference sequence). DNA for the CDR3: TGTGCCAGCGGCCGGGACAGCCACGAGCAGTACTTC. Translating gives CASGRDSHEQYF.

The CDR3 sequence is CATSRGGLALLYEQYF. The CDR3 DNA sequence: TGTGCCACCAGCAGAGGGGGGCTAGCCCTTCTCTACGAGCAGTACTTC. This chain connects TRBV15 to TRBJ2-7; D perhaps matches TRBD1 (6 bases). The CDR3 consists of 16 residues. Germline CDR1 is LNHNV and CDR2 is YYDKDF (reference sequence). V was pared by 1 base and J by 3 bases, with 16 bases between.

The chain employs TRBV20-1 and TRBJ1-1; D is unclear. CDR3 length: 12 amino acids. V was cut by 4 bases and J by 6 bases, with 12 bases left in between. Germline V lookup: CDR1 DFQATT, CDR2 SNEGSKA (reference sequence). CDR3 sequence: CSANSAGAEAFF. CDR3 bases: TGCAGTGCTAATTCGGCAGGCGCTGAAGCTTTCTTT.

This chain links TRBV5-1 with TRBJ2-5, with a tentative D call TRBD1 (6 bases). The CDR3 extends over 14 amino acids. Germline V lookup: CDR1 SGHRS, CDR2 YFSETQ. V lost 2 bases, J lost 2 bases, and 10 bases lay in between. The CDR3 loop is CASSFMQGQETQYF. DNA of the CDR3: TGCGCCAGCAGCTTTATGCAGGGGCAAGAGACCCAGTACTTC.

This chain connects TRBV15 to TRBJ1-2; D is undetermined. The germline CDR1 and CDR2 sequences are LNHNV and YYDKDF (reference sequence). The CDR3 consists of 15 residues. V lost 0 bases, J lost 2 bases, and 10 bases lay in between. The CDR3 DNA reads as TGTGCCACCAGCAGAGATCGGTCAGCAAACTATGGCTACACCTTC. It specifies CATSRDRSANYGYTF.